This entry is about one T cell receptor (beta chain). These data belong to a study of cytomegalovirus exposure and HLA in healthy donors. Only in-frame clones appear in the TCRdb table, and some are missing; sequencing was by immunoSEQ multiplex PCR. Of about 64,000 clones listed, around nine tenths are singletons. Trimming pared 4 bases from V and 1 base from J, leaving 10 bases between. The CDR3 sequence is 13 residues long. Germline V gene data show CDR1 as SQVTM and CDR2 as ANQGSEA. Input material: PBMCs. The TCR comes from a woman under 30 in good health and CMV-seronegative. The chain combines TRBV29-1 with TRBJ1-1; D is uncertain. The CDR3 region has the DNA TGCAGCGTTGTCCAGGTAAGGAACACTGAAGCTTTCTTT. This sequence encodes CSVVQVRNTEAFF.